The rows below give T cell receptor beta chains drawn from one sample of a study of blood T cell repertoires in COVID-19. Data came from immunoSEQ multiplex PCR; TCRdb stores just in-frame clones and leaves some out. The repertoire holds over 200,000 clones, approximately 80% seen once, with more than 25% in the top ten. Sequencing input: peripheral blood. These receptor sequences come from a middle-aged man with acute or convalescent COVID-19. The CDR3 runs from the conserved cysteine through the conserved F or W. Fields, in order: J gene, V gene, CDR3 length, D gene, CDR3 DNA, CDR3 protein. D genes are given only for firm matches.

>TRBJ1-1|TRBV14|14|TRBD1
TGTGCCAGCAGCCAAGCTAGGACAGGCCGGAGGGCTTTCTTT
CASSQARTGRRAFF
>TRBJ2-1|TRBV3-1/TRBV3-2|16|TRBD2
TGTGCCAGCAGCCAAGGTCAGGGGACTAGATACAATGAGCAGTTCTTC
CASSQGQGTRYNEQFF
>TRBJ1-1|TRBV7-9|15|TRBD1
TGTGCCAGCAGCCCAACGGACAGGGAAAGGGGTGAAGCTTTCTTT
CASSPTDRERGEAFF
>TRBJ2-5|TRBV5-5|12|NA
TGTGCCAGCAGCTACGACACGGAGACCCAGTACTTC
CASSYDTETQYF
>TRBJ1-5|TRBV3-1/TRBV3-2|15|NA
TGTGCCAGCAGCCAAGGAGTACAGTCTAATCAGCCCCAGCATTTT
CASSQGVQSNQPQHF
>TRBJ1-1|TRBV6-5|16|NA
TGTGCCAGCAGTTACTCGACTCTCGACTTGAACACTGAAGCTTTCTTT
CASSYSTLDLNTEAFF
>TRBJ1-1|TRBV9|13|NA
TGTGCCAGTCGTCGTCCGGGACACCGCGAAGCTTTCTTT
CASRRPGHREAFF
>TRBJ1-2|TRBV23-1|15|TRBD1
TGCGCCAGCAGTCAACATGGACAGGGAACCTATGGCTACACCTTC
CASSQHGQGTYGYTF
>TRBJ2-2|TRBV10-3|15|TRBD1
TGTGCCATCAGACCGGGACAGGGGAACACCGGGGAGCTGTTTTTT
CAIRPGQGNTGELFF
>TRBJ2-1|TRBV5-1|16|NA
TGCGCCAGCAGCTTGGGGACAACAAGCTCCTACAATGAGCAGTTCTTC
CASSLGTTSSYNEQFF
>TRBJ2-5|TRBV25-1|14|NA
TGTGCCAGCAGTGGATCTACAGGATTCGAGACCCAGTACTTC
CASSGSTGFETQYF